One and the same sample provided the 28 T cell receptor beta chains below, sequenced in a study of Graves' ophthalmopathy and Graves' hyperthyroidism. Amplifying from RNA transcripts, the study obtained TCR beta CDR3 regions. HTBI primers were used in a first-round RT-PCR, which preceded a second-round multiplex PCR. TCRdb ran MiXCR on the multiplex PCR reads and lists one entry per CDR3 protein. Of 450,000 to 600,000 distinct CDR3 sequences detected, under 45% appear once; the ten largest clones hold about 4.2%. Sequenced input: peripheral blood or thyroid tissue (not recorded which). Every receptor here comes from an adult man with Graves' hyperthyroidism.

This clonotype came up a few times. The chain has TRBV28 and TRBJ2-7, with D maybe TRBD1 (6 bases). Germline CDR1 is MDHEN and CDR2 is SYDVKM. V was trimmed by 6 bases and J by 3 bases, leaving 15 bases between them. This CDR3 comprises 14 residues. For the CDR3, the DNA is TGTGCCAGCAGCTATGGACAGCAAAGCTACGAGCAGTACTTC. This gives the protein CASSYGQQSYEQYF.

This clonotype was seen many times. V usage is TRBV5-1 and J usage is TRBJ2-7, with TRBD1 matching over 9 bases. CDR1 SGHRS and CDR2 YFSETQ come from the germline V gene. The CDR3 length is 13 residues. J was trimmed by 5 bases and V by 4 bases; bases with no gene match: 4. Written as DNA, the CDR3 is TGCGCCAGCAGCCCAGGGACAGGGAACGAGCAGTACTTC. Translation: CASSPGTGNEQYF. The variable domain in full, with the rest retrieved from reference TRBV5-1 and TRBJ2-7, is KAGVTQTPRYLIKTRGQQVTLSCSPISGHRSVSWYQQTPGQGLQFLFEYFSETQRNKGNFPGRFSGRQFSNSRSEMNVSTLELGDSALYLCASSPGTGNEQYFGPGTRLTVT.

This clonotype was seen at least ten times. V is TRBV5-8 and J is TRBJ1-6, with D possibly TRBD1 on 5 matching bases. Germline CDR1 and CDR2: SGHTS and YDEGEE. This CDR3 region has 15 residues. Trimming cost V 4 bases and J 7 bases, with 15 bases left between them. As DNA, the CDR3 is TGTGCCAGCAGCCTCGGGGCCAGGACAAATTCACCCCTCCACTTT. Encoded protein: CASSLGARTNSPLHF.

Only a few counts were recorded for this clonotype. The CDR3 is CASSVGLGGSNQPQHF. As DNA, the CDR3 is TGTGCCAGCAGTGTGGGCCTCGGCGGGAGCAATCAGCCCCAGCATTTT. V usage is TRBV12-3 or TRBV12-4 and J usage is TRBJ1-5; D is ambiguous. With 5 bases removed from V and 1 base from J, the gap between germline ends came to 15 bases. The CDR3 sequence is 16 residues long.

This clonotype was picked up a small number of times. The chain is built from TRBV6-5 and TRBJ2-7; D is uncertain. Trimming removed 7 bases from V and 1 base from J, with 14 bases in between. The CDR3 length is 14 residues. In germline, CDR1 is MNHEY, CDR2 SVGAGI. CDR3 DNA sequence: TGTGCCAGCAATACTGATATACGGTCCTACGAGCAGTACTTC. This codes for CASNTDIRSYEQYF.

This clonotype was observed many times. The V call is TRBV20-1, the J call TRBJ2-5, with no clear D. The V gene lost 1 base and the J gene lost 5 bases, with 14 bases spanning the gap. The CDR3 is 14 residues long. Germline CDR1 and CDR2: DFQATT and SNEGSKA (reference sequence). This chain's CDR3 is CSARAELEMETQYF. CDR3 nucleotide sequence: TGCAGTGCTAGAGCGGAGCTTGAAATGGAGACCCAGTACTTC.

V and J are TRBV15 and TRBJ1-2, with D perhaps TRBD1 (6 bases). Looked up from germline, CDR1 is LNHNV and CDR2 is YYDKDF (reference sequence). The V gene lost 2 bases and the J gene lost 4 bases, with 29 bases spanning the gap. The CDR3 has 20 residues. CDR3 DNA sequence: TGTGCCACCAGCAGATCGGACAGTGCCAGCAGTTCCCATTTCGGCTATGGCTACACCTTC. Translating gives CATSRSDSASSSHFGYGYTF.

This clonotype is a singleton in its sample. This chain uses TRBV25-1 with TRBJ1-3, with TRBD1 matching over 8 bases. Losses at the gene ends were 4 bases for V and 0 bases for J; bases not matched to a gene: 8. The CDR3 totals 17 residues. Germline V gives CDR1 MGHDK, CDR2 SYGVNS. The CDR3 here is CASSGVDRASSGNTIYF. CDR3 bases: TGTGCCAGCAGTGGGGTGGACAGGGCCTCCTCTGGAAACACCATATATTTT. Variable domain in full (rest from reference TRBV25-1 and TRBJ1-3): EADIYQTPRYLVIGTGKKITLECSQTMGHDKMYWYQQDPGMELHLIHYSYGVNSTEKGDLSSESTVSRIRTEHFPLTLESARPSHTSQYLCASSGVDRASSGNTIYFGEGSWLTVV.

As DNA, the CDR3 is TGTGCCAGCAGCCCAACGGGAGGGGGGGGCCTAACCGGGGAGCTGTTTTTT. Residues: CASSPTGGGGLTGELFF. The chain joins TRBV7-6 to TRBJ2-2; TRBD2 aligns across 8 bases. This CDR3 region has 17 residues. The ends lost 5 bases at V and 5 bases at J; junction bases unmatched: 13. Per germline, CDR1 SGHVS and CDR2 FNYEAQ.

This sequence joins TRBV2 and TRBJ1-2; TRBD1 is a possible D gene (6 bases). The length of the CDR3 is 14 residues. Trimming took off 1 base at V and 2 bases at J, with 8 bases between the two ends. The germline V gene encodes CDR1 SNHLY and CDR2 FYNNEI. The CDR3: CASSEGTENYGYTF. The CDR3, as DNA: TGTGCCAGCAGTGAAGGGACAGAGAACTATGGCTACACCTTC. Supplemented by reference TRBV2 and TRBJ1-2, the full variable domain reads EPEVTQTPSHQVTQMGQEVILRCVPISNHLYFYWYRQILGQKVEFLVSFYNNEISEKSEIFDDQFSVERPDGSNFTLKIRSTKLEDSAMYFCASSEGTENYGYTFGSGTRLTVV.

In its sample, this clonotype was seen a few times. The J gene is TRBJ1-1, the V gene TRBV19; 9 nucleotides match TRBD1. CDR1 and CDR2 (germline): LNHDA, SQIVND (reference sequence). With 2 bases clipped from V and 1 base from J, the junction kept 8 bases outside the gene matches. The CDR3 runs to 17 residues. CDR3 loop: CASSISLKQGANTEAFF. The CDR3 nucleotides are TGTGCCAGTAGTATATCCCTCAAACAGGGGGCGAACACTGAAGCTTTCTTT.

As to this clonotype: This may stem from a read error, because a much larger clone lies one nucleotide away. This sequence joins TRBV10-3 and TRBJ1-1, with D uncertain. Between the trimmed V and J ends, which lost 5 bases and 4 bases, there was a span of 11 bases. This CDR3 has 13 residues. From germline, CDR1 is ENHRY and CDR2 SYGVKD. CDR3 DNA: TGTGCCATCAGTTACGGTCAGAGCACTGAAGCTTTCTTT. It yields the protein CAISYGQSTEAFF.

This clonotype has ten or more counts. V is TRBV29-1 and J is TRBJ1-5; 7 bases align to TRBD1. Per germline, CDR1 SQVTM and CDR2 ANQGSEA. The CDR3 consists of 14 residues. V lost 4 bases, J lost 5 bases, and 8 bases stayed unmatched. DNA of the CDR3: TGCAGCGTTGTGGGCAGGGGGGTCTATCAGCCCCAGCATTTT. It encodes CSVVGRGVYQPQHF.

CDR3 bases: TGTGCCAGCAGTCCCTTAGGGACAGCAAATGAAAAACTGTTTTTT. Amino acids: CASSPLGTANEKLFF. The chain employs TRBV9 and TRBJ1-4; 7 nucleotides line up with TRBD1. The germline V gene has CDR1 SGDLS and CDR2 YYNGEE. The CDR3 is 15 residues long. V dropped 5 bases and J dropped 5; count of bases not matched to a gene: 9.

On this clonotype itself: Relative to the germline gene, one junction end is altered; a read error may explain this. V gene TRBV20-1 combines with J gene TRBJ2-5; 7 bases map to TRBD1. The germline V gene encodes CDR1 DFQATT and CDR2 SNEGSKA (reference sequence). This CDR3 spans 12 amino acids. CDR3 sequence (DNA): TGCAGTGCCAGAGACAGGGAAGAGACCCAGTACTTC. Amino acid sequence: CSARDREETQYF.

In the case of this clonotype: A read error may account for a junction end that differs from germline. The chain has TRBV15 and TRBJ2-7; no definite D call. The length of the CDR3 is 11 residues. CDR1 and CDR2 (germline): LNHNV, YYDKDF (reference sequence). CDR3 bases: TGTGCCACCACGGGCATTAACGAGGAGTACTTC. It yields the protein CATTGINEEYF.

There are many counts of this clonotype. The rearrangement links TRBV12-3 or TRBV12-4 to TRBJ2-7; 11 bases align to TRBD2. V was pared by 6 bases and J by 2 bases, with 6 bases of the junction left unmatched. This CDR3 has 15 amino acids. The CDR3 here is CASSATSGTTYEQYF. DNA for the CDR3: TGTGCCAGCAGCGCGACTAGCGGGACAACCTACGAGCAGTACTTC.

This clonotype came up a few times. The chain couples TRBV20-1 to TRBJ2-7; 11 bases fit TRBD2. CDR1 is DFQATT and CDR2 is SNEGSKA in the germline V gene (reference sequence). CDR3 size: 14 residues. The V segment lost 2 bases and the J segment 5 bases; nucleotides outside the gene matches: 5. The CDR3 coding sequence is TGCAGTGCTAGAAATAGCGGGAGGGCCGACGAGCAGTACTTC. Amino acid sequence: CSARNSGRADEQYF.

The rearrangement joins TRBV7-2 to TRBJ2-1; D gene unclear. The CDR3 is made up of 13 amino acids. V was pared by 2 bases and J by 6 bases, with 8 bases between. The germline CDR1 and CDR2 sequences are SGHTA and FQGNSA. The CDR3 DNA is TGTGCCAGCAGCTTATCAGTACGCAATGAGCAGTTCTTC. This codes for CASSLSVRNEQFF.

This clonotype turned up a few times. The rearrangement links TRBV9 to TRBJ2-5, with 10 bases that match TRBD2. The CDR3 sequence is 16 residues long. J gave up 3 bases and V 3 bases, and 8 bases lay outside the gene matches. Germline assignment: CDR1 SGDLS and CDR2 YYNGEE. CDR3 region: CASSALLAGPKETQYF. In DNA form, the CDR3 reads TGTGCCAGCAGCGCCCTACTAGCGGGGCCAAAAGAGACCCAGTACTTC. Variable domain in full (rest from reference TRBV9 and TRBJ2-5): DSGVTQTPKHLITATGQRVTLRCSPRSGDLSVYWYQQSLDQGLQFLIQYYNGEERAKGNILERFSAQQFPDLHSELNLSSLELGDSALYFCASSALLAGPKETQYFGPGTRLLVL.

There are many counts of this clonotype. CDR3 coding DNA: TGCAGCGTCCGGAACAGGTCCCCTGAAGCTTTCTTT. Its protein is CSVRNRSPEAFF. This chain joins TRBV29-1 and TRBJ1-1, with a tentative D call TRBD1 (5 bases). The CDR3 covers 12 residues. From germline, CDR1 is SQVTM and CDR2 ANQGSEA. V lost 6 bases to trimming and J lost 6 bases, with 14 bases between them.

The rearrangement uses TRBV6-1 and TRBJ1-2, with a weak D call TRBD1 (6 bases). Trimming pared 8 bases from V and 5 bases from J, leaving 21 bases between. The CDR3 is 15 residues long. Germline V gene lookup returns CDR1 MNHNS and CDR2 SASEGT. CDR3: CASGKTGSFLYGYTF. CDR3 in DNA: TGTGCCAGCGGCAAGACAGGATCCTTTTTATATGGCTACACCTTC.

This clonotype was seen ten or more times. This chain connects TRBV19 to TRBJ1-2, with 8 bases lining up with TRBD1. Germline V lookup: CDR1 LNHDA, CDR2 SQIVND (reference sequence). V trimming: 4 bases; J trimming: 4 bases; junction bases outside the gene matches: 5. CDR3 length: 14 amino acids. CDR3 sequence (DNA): TGTGCCAGTAGTAGGCAGGGACAGGCCTATGGCTACACCTTC. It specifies CASSRQGQAYGYTF. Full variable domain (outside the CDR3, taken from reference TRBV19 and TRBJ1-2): DGGITQSPKYLFRKEGQNVTLSCEQNLNHDAMYWYRQDPGQGLRLIYYSQIVNDFQKGDIAEGYSVSREKKESFPLTVTSAQKNPTAFYLCASSRQGQAYGYTFGSGTRLTVV.

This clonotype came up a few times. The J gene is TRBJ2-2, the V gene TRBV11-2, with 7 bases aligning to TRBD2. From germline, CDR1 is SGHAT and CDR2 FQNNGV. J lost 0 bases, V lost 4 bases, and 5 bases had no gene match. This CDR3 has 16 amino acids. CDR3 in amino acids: CASSSPRGANTGELFF. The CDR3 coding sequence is TGTGCCAGCAGCTCCCCCCGGGGGGCGAACACCGGGGAGCTGTTTTTT.

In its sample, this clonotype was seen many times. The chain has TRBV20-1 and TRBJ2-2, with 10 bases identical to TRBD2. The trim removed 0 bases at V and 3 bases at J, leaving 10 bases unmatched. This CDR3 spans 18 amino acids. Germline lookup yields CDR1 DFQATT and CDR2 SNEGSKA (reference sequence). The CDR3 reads CSARDSFLAGADTGELFF. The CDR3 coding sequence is TGCAGTGCTAGAGATTCCTTCCTAGCGGGGGCCGACACCGGGGAGCTGTTTTTT.

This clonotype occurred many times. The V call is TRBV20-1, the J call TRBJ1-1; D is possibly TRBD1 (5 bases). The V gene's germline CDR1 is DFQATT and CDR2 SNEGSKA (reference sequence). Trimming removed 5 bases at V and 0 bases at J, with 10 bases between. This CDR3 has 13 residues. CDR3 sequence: CSAFGGVNTEAFF. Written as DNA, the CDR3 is TGCAGTGCTTTCGGGGGAGTGAACACTGAAGCTTTCTTT.

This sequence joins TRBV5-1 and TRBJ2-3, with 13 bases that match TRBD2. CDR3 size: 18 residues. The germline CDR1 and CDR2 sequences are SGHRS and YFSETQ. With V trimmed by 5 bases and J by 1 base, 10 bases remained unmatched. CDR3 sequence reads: CASRPRLAGGGGTDTQYF. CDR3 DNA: TGCGCCAGCAGACCCCGACTAGCGGGAGGAGGGGGCACAGATACGCAGTATTTT.

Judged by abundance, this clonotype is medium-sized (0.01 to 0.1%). As DNA, the CDR3 is TGTGCCAGCAGCTCCGACTACTACGAGCAGTACTTC. It encodes CASSSDYYEQYF. The chain recombines TRBV7-9 with TRBJ2-7; TRBD2 is a possible D gene (5 bases). Germline lookup yields CDR1 SEHNR and CDR2 FQNEAQ (reference sequence). The germline V and J ends were trimmed by 4 bases and 3 bases, with 7 bases remaining between them. This CDR3 comprises 12 residues.